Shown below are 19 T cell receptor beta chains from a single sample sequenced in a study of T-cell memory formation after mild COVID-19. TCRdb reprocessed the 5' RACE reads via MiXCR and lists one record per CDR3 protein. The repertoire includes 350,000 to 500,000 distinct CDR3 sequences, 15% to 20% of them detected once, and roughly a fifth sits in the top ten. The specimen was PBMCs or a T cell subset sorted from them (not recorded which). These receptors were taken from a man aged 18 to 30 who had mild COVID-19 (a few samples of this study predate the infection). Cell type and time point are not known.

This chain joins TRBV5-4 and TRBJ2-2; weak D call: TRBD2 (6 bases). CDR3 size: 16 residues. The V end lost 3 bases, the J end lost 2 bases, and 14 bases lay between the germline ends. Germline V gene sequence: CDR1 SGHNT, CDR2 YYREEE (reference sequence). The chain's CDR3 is CASSSPMEGNTGELFF. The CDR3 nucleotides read TGTGCCAGCAGCTCCCCTATGGAGGGAAACACCGGGGAGCTGTTTTTT.

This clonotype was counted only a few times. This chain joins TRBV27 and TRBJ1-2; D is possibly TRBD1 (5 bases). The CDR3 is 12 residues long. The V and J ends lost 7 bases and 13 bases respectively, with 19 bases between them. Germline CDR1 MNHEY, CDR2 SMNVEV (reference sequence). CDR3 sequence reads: CASTREGYRFTF. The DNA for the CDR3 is TGTGCCAGCACCCGCGAGGGGTATAGGTTCACCTTC.

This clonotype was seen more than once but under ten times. CDR3 residues: CASSRGTLNTEAFF. The CDR3 nucleotides are TGTGCCAGCAGCCGAGGGACACTGAACACTGAAGCTTTCTTT. This rearrangement joins TRBV3-1 to TRBJ1-1; the D gene is possibly TRBD1 (6 bases). The germline V gene has CDR1 LGHDT and CDR2 YNNKEL (reference sequence). V shed 4 bases and J shed 0 bases, with 9 bases lying between them. The CDR3 spans 14 residues.

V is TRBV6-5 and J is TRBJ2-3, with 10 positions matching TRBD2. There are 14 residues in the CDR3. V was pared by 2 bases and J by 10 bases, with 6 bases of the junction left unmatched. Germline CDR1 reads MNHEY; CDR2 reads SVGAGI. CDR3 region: CASSYDTSGDPQYF. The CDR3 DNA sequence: TGTGCCAGCAGTTACGATACTAGCGGGGATCCGCAGTATTTT.

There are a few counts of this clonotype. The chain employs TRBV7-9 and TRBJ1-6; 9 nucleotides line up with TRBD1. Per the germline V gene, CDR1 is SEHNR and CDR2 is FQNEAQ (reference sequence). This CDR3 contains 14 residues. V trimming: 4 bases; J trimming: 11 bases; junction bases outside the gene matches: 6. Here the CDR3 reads CASSSGQGMTPLHF. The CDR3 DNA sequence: TGTGCCAGCAGCTCCGGACAGGGGATGACACCCCTCCACTTT.

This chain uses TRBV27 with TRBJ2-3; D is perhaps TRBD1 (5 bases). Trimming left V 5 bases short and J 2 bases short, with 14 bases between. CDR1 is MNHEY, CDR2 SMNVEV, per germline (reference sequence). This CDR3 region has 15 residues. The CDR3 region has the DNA TGTGCCAGCAGTCAACAGGTTAGGGCCACAGATACGCAGTATTTT. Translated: CASSQQVRATDTQYF.

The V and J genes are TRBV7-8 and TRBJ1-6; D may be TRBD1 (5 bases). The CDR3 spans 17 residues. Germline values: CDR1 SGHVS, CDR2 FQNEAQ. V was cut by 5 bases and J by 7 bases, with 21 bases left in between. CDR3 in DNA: TGTGCCAGCAGCCCCAGACGGGGCGCTTCGAGGAATTCACCCCTCCACTTT. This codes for CASSPRRGASRNSPLHF.

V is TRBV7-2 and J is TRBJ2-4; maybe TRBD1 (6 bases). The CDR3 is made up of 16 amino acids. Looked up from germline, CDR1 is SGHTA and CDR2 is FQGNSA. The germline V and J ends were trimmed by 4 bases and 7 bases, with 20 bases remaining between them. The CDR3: CASSSRTTGQINIQYF. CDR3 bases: TGTGCCAGCAGCTCCCGCACTACGGGACAAATTAACATTCAGTACTTC. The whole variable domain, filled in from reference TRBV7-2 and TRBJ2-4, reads GAGVSQSPSNKVTEKGKDVELRCDPISGHTALYWYRQSLGQGLEFLIYFQGNSAPDKSGLPSDRFSAERTGGSVSTLTIQRTQQEDSAVYLCASSSRTTGQINIQYFGAGTRLSVL.

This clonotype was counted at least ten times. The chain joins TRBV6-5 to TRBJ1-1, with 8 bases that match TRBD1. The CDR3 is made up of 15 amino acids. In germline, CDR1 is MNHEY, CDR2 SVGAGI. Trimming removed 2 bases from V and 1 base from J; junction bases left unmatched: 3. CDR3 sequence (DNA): TGTGCCAGCAGTTACACCGGACAGGGGAACACTGAAGCTTTCTTT. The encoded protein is CASSYTGQGNTEAFF.

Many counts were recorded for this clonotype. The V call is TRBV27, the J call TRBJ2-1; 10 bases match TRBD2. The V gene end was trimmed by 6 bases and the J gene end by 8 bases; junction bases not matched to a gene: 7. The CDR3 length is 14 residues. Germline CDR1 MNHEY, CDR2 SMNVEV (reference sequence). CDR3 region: CASRGAGGGDEQFF. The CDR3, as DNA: TGTGCCAGCAGGGGAGCGGGGGGGGGTGATGAGCAGTTCTTC.

CDR3 coding DNA: TGCGCCAGCAGCCAAGGCTTGGTTGGGGATTCACCCCTCCACTTT. Amino acid sequence: CASSQGLVGDSPLHF. V usage is TRBV4-3 and J usage is TRBJ1-6; the D is unclear. This CDR3 region has 15 residues. Germline values: CDR1 LGHNA, CDR2 YSLEER. With 1 base removed from V and 8 bases from J, the gap between germline ends came to 12 bases.

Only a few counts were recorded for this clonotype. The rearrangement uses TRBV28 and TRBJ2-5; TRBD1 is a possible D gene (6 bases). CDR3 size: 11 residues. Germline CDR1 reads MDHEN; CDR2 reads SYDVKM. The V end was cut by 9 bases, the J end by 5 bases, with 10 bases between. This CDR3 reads CASQRGETQYF. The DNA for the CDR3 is TGTGCCAGTCAAAGGGGGGAGACCCAGTACTTC. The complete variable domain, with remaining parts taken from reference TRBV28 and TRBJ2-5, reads DVKVTQSSRYLVKRTGEKVFLECVQDMDHENMFWYRQDPGLGLRLIYFSYDVKMKEKGDIPEGYSVSREKKERFSLILESASTNQTSMYLCASQRGETQYFGPGTRLLVL.

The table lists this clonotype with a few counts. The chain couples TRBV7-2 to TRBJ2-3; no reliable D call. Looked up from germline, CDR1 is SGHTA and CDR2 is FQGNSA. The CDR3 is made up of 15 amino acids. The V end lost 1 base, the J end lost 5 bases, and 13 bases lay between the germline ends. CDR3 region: CASSLVDSSGDTQYF. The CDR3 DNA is TGTGCCAGCAGCTTAGTCGACTCCAGTGGAGATACGCAGTATTTT.

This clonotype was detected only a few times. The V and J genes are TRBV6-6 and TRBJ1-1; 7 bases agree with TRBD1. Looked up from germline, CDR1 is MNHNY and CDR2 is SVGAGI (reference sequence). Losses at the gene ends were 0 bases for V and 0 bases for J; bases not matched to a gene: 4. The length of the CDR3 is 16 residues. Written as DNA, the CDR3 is TGTGCCAGCAGTTACTCCCCGGACAGGATGAACACTGAAGCTTTCTTT. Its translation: CASSYSPDRMNTEAFF.

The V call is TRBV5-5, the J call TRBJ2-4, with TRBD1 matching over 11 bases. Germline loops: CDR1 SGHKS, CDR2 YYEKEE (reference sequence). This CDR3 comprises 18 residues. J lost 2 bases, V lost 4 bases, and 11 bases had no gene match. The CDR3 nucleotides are TGTGCCAGCAGCCCGCGGACAGGGGGCTATGAGACCAAAAACATTCAGTACTTC. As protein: CASSPRTGGYETKNIQYF.

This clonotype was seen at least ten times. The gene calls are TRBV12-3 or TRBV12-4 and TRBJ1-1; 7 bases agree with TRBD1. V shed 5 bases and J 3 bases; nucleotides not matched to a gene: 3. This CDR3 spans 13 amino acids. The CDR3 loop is CASSGDRYTEAFF. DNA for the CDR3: TGTGCCAGCAGTGGGGACAGATACACTGAAGCTTTCTTT.

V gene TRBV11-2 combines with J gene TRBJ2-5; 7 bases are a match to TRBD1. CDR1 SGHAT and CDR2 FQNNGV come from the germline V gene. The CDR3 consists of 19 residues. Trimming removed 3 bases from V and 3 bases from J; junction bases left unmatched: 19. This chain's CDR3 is CASSFGPGWYRGAEETQYF. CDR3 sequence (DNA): TGTGCCAGCAGCTTCGGCCCGGGTTGGTACAGGGGCGCGGAAGAGACCCAGTACTTC.

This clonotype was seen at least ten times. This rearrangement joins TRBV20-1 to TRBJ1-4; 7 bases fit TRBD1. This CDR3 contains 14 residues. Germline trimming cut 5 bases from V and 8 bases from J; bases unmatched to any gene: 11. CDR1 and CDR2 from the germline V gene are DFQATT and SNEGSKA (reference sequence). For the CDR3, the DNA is TGCAGTGCTCGTGACAGGGTTAGAGGGGAAAAACTGTTTTTT. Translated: CSARDRVRGEKLFF.

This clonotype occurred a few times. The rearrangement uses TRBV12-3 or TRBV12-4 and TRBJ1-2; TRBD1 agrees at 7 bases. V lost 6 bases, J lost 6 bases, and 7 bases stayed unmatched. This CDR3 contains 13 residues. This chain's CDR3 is CASSLDRAHGYTF. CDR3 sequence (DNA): TGTGCCAGCAGCCTTGACAGGGCTCATGGCTACACCTTC.